This TCR beta chain was obtained from a study of cytotoxic CD8 clonotypes in ibrutinib-treated CLL. Overall study context: The response samples were taken once patients had been treated for a median of around 11 months, range 6 to 36.

Germline V CDR1 and CDR2: MDHEN, SYDVKM. V was pared by 9 bases and J by 3 bases, with 17 bases of the junction left unmatched. The CDR3 runs 18 residues. Comment on this clone: Antigen: not known.

A 1 in 200,000 to 1 in 1 million T cell depth was the sequencing target. Here immunoSEQ multiplex PCR was the method, and the copy in TCRdb shows in-frame clones only, minus some. The sample includes about 160,000 clones, about 88% of them seen just once. General study findings and limits: Sampling times (in sustained-remission versus progressing patients) were not the same. Baseline-level clonality went beyond age-matched healthy donors and moved in step with circulating CD8+ T-cell counts.

The sequences come from PBMCs, collected at disease progression, from a patient treated with ibrutinib. V is TRBV28 and J is TRBJ2-2, with 9 bases aligning to TRBD2. The TCR comes from a human donor with chronic lymphocytic leukemia. CDR3 region: CASSGVGPGLAYTGELFF. CDR3 DNA: TGTGCCAGTTCGGGGGTTGGACCGGGACTAGCTTACACCGGGGAGCTGTTTTTT.